The 16 T cell receptor beta chains in this list originate from one sample, sequenced in a study of PD-L1 blockade in urothelial cancer. TCRdb's copy holds only in-frame clones and misses some; the assay was immunoSEQ multiplex PCR. The table lists about 20,000 clones, about 91% of them singletons, with 3% to 4.5% in the top ten. This specimen was PBMCs, taken around atezolizumab (anti-PD-L1) treatment. The receptors originated from a man aged 45-60 years with urothelial cancer.

The rearrangement joins TRBV5-8 to TRBJ2-3; D possibly corresponds to TRBD1 (5 bases). The CDR3 covers 13 residues. The germline CDR1 and CDR2 sequences are SGHTS and YDEGEE. The V end was cut by 3 bases, the J end by 6 bases, with 11 bases between. As DNA, the CDR3 is TGTGCCAGCAGCTCCAGGGTTGCGGATACGCAGTATTTT. Protein sequence: CASSSRVADTQYF.

This chain joins TRBV6-1 and TRBJ1-6, with D unclear. V lost 8 bases and J 0 bases, leaving 5 bases between the germline ends. The germline V gene has CDR1 MNHNS and CDR2 SASEGT. This CDR3 is built from 13 residues. CDR3 DNA: TGTGCCAGCGGGAGCTCCTATAATTCACCCCTCCACTTT. Residues: CASGSSYNSPLHF.

The rearrangement joins TRBV6-5 to TRBJ1-4, with D possibly matching TRBD1 (6 bases). Trimming took 2 bases from V and 8 from J, leaving 15 bases between them. Germline V lookup: CDR1 MNHEY, CDR2 SVGAGI. CDR3 length: 15 amino acids. The CDR3 reads CASSYQPGQKEKLFF. CDR3 in DNA: TGTGCCAGCAGTTACCAGCCTGGACAGAAGGAAAAACTGTTTTTT.

The rearrangement joins TRBV18 to TRBJ2-7; TRBD1 is a possible D gene (6 bases). V dropped 2 bases and J dropped 3 bases, with 8 bases sitting between them. Germline V gives CDR1 KGHSH, CDR2 LQKENI. The CDR3 spans 13 residues. For the CDR3, the DNA is TGTGCCAGCTCACCAGGACAGTACTACGAGCAGTACTTC. Translated, it gives CASSPGQYYEQYF.

The chain combines TRBV7-2 with TRBJ2-5; TRBD2 agrees at 7 bases. The CDR3 spans 15 residues. The V gene's germline CDR1 is SGHTA and CDR2 FQGNSA. The junction had 8 bases not matched to a gene; V was cut back by 2 bases and J by 5 bases. CDR3 sequence reads: CASSLPRGVSETQYF. The CDR3 nucleotides are TGTGCCAGCAGCTTACCCCGGGGGGTTTCCGAGACCCAGTACTTC.

The V gene is TRBV6-5, the J gene TRBJ1-5; D is ambiguous. CDR1 MNHEY and CDR2 SVGAGI come from the germline V gene. V was trimmed by 5 bases and J by 3 bases, leaving 11 bases between them. This CDR3 region has 14 residues. CDR3 nucleotide sequence: TGTGCCAGCAGTCCCGGGTCGTTCAATCAGCCCCAGCATTTT. Its translation: CASSPGSFNQPQHF.

The CDR3 here is CASSPPGLIYEQYF. The DNA of the CDR3 is TGTGCCAGCAGTCCCCCTGGGCTTATCTACGAGCAGTACTTC. V and J are TRBV6-1 and TRBJ2-7; D unresolved. Between the trimmed V and J ends, which lost 5 bases and 3 bases, there was a span of 14 bases. CDR3 length: 14 amino acids. CDR1 is MNHNS and CDR2 is SASEGT in the germline V gene.

V and J are TRBV19 and TRBJ1-5; the D gene is possibly TRBD1 (5 bases). The CDR3 totals 15 residues. Germline CDR1 is LNHDA and CDR2 is SQIVND (reference sequence). V gave up 3 bases and J gave up 0 bases, with 9 bases separating them. CDR3 loop: CASSMGQNSNQPQHF. CDR3 DNA sequence: TGTGCCAGTAGTATGGGGCAGAATAGCAATCAGCCCCAGCATTTT.

The chain recombines TRBV12-5 with TRBJ2-7, with 8 positions matching TRBD1. Germline V gives CDR1 LGHNT, CDR2 FRNRAP. The V segment lost 7 bases and the J segment 5 bases; nucleotides outside the gene matches: 19. The CDR3 is made up of 17 amino acids. This CDR3 is CASDPTETGVSFHEQYF. The CDR3 nucleotides are TGTGCTAGTGACCCTACCGAGACAGGGGTTTCTTTCCACGAGCAGTACTTC.

The chain employs TRBV11-2 and TRBJ2-1; 12 bases match TRBD2. Germline V gene sequence: CDR1 SGHAT, CDR2 FQNNGV. V was clipped by 7 bases and J by 8 bases; unmatched bases: 6. This CDR3 is built from 14 residues. The CDR3 region is CASTPGLAGYEQFF. CDR3 DNA sequence: TGTGCCAGCACACCGGGACTAGCGGGCTATGAGCAGTTCTTC.

The genes are TRBV10-1 and TRBJ2-3; tentatively, D is TRBD1 (5 bases). Trimming took 3 bases from V and 1 from J, leaving 14 bases between them. Germline V gene data show CDR1 as WNHNN and CDR2 as SYGVQD (reference sequence). The CDR3 is made up of 16 amino acids. The CDR3 reads CASSEDGAGGTDTQYF. For the CDR3, the DNA is TGCGCCAGCAGTGAAGATGGGGCAGGAGGCACAGATACGCAGTATTTT.

The V and J genes are TRBV28 and TRBJ2-3; perhaps TRBD1 as D (6 bases). The CDR3 length is 14 residues. Germline V gene lookup returns CDR1 MDHEN and CDR2 SYDVKM. Trimming left V 10 bases short and J 2 bases short, with 16 bases between. CDR3 sequence (DNA): TGTGCCATCACCCGGGACACTGCCACAGATACGCAGTATTTT. This sequence encodes CAITRDTATDTQYF.

This chain joins TRBV18 and TRBJ1-5; TRBD1 matches at 7 bases. Germline lookup yields CDR1 KGHSH and CDR2 LQKENI. Trimming took 6 bases from V and 6 from J; bases not matched to a gene: 14. The CDR3 runs 16 residues. The CDR3 nucleotides are TGTGCCAGCTCGCCCCTCGCAGGGGGGAGCGGTCAGCCCCAGCATTTT. Translated, it gives CASSPLAGGSGQPQHF.

The V and J genes are TRBV29-1 and TRBJ1-2; tentative D call: TRBD1 (5 bases). Germline V gene lookup returns CDR1 SQVTM and CDR2 ANQGSEA. CDR3 length: 11 residues. The V end was cut by 3 bases, the J end by 5 bases, with 7 bases between. CDR3 loop: CSVDRAYGYTF. For the CDR3, the DNA is TGCAGCGTTGACAGGGCGTATGGCTACACCTTC.

The J gene is TRBJ2-4, the V gene TRBV7-8; 11 bases are shared with TRBD2. Germline lookup yields CDR1 SGHVS and CDR2 FQNEAQ. The CDR3 runs 16 residues. The junction had 13 bases not matched to a gene; V was cut back by 7 bases and J by 8 bases. The CDR3 reads CASTKKPGLAVDIQYF. CDR3 nucleotides: TGTGCCAGCACTAAAAAACCGGGACTAGCGGTCGACATTCAGTACTTC.

J is TRBJ2-2 and V is TRBV11-2; no clear D. Trimming shortened V by 5 bases and J by 0 bases, and 13 bases separated the two germline ends. This CDR3 contains 16 residues. Germline assignment: CDR1 SGHAT and CDR2 FQNNGV. As DNA, the CDR3 is TGTGCCAGCAGCCGAGGCAGCTTCGCGAACACCGGGGAGCTGTTTTTT. Translation gives CASSRGSFANTGELFF.